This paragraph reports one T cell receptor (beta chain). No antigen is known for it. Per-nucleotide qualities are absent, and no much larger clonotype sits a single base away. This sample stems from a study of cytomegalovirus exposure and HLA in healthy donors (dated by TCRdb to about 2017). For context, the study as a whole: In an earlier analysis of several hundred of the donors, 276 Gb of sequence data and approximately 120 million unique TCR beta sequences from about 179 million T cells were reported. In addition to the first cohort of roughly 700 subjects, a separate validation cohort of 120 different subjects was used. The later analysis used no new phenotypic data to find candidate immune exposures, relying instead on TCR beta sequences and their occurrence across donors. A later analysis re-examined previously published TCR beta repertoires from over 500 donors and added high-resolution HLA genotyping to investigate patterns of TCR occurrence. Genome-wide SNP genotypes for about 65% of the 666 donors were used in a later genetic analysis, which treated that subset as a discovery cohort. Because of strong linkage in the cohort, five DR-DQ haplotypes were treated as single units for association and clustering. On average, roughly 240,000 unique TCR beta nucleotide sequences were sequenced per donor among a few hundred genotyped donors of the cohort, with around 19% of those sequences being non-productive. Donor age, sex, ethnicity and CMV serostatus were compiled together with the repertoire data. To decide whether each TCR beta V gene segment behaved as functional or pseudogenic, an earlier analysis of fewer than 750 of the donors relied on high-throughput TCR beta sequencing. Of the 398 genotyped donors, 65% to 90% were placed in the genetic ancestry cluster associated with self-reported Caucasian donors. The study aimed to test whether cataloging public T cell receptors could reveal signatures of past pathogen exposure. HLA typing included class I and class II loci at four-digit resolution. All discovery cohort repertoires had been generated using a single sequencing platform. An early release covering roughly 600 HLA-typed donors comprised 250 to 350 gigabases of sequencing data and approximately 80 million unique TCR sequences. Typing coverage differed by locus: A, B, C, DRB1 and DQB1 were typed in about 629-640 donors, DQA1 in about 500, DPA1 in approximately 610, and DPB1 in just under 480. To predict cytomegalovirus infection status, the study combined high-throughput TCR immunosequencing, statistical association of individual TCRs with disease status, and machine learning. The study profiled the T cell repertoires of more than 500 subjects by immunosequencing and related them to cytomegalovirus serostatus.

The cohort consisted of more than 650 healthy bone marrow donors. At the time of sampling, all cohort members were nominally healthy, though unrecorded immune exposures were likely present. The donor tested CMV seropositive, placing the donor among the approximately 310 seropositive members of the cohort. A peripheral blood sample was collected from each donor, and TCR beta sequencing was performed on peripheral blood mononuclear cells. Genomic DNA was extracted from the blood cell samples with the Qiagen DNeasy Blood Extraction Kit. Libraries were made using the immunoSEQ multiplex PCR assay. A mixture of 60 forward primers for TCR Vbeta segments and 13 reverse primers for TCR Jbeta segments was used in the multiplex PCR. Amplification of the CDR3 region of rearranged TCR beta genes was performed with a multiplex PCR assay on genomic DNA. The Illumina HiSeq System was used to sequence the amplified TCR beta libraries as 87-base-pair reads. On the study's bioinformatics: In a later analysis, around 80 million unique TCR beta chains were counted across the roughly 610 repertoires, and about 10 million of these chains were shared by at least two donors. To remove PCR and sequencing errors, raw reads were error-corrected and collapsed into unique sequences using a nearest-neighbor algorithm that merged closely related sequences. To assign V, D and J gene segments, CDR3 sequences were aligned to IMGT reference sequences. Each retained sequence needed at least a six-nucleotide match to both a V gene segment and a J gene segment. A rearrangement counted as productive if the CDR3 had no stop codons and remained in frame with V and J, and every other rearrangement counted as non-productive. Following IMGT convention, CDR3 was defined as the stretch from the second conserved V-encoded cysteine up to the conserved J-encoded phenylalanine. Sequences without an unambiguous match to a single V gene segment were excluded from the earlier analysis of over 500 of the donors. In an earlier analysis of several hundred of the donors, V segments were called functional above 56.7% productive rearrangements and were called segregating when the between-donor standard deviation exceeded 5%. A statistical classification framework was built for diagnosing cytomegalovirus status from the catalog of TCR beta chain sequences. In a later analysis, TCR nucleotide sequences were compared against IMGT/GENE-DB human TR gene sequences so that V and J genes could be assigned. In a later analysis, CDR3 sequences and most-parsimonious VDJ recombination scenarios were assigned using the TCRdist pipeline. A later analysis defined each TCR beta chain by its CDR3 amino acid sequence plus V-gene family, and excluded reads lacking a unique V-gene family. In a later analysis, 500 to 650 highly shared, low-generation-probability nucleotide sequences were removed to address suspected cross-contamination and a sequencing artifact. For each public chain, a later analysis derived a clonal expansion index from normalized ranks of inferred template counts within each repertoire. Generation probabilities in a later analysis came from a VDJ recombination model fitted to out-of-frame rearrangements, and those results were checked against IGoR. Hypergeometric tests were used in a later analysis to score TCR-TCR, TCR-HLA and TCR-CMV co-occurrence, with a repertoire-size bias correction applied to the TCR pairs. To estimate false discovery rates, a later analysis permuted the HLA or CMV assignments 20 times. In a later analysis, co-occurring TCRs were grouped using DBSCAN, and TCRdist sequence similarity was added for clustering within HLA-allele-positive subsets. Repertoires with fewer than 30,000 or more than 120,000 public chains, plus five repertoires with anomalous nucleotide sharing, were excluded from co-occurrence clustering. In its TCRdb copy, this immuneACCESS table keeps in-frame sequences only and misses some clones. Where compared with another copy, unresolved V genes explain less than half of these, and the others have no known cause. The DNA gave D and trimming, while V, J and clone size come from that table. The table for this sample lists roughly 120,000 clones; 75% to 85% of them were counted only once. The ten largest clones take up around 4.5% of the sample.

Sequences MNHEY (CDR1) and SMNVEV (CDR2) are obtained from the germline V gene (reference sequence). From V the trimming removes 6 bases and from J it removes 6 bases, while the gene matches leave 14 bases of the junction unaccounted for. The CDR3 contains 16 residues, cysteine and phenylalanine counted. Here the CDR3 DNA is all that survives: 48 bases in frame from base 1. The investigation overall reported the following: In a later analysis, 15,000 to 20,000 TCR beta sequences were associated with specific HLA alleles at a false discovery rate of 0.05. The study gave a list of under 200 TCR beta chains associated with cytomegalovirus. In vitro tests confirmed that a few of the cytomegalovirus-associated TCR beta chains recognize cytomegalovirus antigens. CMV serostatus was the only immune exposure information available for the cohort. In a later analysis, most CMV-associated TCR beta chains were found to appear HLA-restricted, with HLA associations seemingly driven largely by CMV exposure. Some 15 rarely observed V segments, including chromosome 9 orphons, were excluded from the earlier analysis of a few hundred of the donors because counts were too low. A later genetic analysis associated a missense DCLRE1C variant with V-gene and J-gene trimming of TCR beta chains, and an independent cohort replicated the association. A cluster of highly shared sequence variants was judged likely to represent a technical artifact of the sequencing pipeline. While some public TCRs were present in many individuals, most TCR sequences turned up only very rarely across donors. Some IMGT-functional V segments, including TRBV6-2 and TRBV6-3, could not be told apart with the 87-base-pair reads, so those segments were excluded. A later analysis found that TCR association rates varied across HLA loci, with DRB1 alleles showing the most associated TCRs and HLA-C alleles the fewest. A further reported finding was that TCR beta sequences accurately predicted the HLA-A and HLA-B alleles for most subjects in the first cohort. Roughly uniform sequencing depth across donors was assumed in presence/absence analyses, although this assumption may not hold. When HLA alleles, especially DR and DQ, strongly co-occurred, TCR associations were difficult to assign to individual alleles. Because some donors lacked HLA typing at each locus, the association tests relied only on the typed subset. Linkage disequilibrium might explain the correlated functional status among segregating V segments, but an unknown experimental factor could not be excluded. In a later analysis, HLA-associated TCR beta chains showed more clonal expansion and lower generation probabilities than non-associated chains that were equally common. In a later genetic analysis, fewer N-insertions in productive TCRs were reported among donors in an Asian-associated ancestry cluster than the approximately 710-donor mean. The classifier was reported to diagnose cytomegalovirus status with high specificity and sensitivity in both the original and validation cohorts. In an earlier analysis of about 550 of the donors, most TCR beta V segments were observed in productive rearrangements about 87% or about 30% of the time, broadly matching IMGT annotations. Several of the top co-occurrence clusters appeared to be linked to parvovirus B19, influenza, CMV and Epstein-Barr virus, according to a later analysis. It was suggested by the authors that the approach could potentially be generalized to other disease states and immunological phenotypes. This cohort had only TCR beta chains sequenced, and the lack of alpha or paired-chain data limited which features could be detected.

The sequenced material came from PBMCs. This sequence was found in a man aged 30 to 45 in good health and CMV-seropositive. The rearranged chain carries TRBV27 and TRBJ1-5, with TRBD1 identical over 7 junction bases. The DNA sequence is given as TGTGCCAGCAGCGAAGCCGGACAGGCCGGAGGTCAGCCCCAGCATTTT. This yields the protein CASSEAGQAGGQPQHF.